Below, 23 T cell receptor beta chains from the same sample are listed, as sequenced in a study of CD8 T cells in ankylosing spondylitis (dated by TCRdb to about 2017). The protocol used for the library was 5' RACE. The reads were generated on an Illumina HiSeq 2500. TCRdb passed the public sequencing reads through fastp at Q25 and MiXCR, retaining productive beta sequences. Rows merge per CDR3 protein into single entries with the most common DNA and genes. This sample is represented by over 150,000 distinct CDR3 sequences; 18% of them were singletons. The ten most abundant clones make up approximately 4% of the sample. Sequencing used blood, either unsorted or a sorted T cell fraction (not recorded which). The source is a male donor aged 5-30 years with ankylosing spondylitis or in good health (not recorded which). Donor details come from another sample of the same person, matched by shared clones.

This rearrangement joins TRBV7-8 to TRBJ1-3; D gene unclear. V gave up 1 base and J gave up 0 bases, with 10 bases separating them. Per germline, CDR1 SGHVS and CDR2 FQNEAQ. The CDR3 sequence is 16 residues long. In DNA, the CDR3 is TGTGCCAGCAGCTTAGAACGGTCGAGCTCTGGAAACACCATATATTTT. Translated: CASSLERSSSGNTIYF.

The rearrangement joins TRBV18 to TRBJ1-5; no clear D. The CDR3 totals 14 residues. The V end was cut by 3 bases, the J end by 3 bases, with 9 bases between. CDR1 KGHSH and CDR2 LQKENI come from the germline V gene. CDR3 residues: CASSPTGFNQPQHF. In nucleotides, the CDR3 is TGTGCCAGCTCACCCACGGGATTCAATCAGCCCCAGCATTTT.

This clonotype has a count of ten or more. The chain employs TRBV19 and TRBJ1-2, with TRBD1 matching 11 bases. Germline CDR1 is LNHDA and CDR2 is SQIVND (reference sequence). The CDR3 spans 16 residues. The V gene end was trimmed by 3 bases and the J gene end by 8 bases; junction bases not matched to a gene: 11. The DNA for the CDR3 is TGTGCCAGTAGTATTTCGGCGGGGACAGGGGGGAGGGGCTACACCTTC. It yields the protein CASSISAGTGGRGYTF. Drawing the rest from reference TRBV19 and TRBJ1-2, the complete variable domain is DGGITQSPKYLFRKEGQNVTLSCEQNLNHDAMYWYRQDPGQGLRLIYYSQIVNDFQKGDIAEGYSVSREKKESFPLTVTSAQKNPTAFYLCASSISAGTGGRGYTFGSGTRLTVV.

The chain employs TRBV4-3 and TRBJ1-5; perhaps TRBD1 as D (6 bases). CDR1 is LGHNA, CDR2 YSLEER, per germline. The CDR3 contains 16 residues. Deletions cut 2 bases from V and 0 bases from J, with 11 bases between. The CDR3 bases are TGCGCCAGCAGCCAAAACGAAGGGGGTAGCAATCAGCCCCAGCATTTT. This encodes CASSQNEGGSNQPQHF.

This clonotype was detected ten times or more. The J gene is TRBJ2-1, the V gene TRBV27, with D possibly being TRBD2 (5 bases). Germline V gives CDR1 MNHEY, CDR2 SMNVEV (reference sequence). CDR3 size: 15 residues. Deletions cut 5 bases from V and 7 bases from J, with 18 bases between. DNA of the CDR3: TGTGCCAGCAGTCCGGCTAGCCCCCCTTCGAATGAGCAGTTCTTC. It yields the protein CASSPASPPSNEQFF.

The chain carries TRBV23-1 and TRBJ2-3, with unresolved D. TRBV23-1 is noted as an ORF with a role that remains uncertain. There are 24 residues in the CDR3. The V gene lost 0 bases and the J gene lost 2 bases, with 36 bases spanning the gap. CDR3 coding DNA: TGCGCCAGCAGTCAATCTGGAGAATTTCGTTCCCGCTGGAAAACTTCCATTCACACAGATACGCAGTATTTT. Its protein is CASSQSGEFRSRWKTSIHTDTQYF.

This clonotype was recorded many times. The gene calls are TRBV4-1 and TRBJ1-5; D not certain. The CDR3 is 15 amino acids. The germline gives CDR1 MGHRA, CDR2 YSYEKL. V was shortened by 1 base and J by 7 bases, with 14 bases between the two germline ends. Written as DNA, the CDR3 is TGCGCCAGCAGCCAAGCGGAGGCCTCGGGACAGCCCCAGCATTTT. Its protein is CASSQAEASGQPQHF.

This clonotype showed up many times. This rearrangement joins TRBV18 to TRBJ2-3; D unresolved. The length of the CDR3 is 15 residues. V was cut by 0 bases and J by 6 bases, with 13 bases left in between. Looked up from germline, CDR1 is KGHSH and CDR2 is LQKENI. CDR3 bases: TGTGCCAGCTCACCACCGAATCAGAAGTTGGATACGCAGTATTTT. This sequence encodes CASSPPNQKLDTQYF.

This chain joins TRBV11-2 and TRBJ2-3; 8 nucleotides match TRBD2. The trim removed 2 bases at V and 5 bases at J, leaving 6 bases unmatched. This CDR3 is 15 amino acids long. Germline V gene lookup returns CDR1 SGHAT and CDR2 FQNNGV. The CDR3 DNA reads TGTGCCAGCAGCTTATCCGGGAGGGAACTAGATACGCAGTATTTT. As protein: CASSLSGRELDTQYF.

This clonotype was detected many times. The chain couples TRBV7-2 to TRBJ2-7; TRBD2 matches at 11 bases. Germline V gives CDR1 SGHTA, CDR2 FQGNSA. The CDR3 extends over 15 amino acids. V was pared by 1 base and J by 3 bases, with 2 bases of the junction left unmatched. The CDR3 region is CASSLGLAGNYEQYF. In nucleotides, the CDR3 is TGTGCCAGCAGCTTAGGACTAGCGGGAAACTACGAGCAGTACTTC.

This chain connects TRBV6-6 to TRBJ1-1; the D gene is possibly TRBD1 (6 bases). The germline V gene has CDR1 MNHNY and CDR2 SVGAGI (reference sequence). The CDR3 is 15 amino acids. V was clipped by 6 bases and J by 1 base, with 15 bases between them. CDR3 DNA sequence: TGTGCCAGCAGGGATGCCGGGACAACGAACACTGAAGCTTTCTTT. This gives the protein CASRDAGTTNTEAFF.

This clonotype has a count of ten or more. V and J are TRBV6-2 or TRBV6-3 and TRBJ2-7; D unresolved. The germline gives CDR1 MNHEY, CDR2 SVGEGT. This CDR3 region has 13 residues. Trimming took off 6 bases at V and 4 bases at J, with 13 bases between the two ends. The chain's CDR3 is CASRRSSSYEQYF. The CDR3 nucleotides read TGTGCCAGCAGGAGAAGTTCCTCGTACGAGCAGTACTTC.

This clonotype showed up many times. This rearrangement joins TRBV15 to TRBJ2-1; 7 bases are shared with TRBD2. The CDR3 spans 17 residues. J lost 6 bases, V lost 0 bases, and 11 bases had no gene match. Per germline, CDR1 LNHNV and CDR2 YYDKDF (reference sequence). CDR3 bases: TGTGCCACCAGCAGAGAGGGGGGGGACCCCTTTCGCAATGAGCAGTTCTTC. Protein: CATSREGGDPFRNEQFF.

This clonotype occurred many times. CDR3 nucleotides: TGCGCCAGCAGCGGGACAACTGACTACGAGCAGTACTTC. As protein: CASSGTTDYEQYF. The rearrangement uses TRBV5-1 and TRBJ2-7; the D gene is possibly TRBD1 (6 bases). Germline V gene lookup returns CDR1 SGHRS and CDR2 YFSETQ. Deletions cut 4 bases from V and 3 bases from J, with 11 bases between. There are 13 residues in the CDR3.

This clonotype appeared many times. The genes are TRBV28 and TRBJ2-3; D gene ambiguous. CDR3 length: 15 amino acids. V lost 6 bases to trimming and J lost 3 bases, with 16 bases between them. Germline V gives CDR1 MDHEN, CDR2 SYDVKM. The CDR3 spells CASRPPGSGTDTQYF. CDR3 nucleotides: TGTGCCAGCAGGCCCCCCGGGTCGGGTACAGATACGCAGTATTTT. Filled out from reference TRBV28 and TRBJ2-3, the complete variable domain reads DVKVTQSSRYLVKRTGEKVFLECVQDMDHENMFWYRQDPGLGLRLIYFSYDVKMKEKGDIPEGYSVSREKKERFSLILESASTNQTSMYLCASRPPGSGTDTQYFGPGTRLTVL.

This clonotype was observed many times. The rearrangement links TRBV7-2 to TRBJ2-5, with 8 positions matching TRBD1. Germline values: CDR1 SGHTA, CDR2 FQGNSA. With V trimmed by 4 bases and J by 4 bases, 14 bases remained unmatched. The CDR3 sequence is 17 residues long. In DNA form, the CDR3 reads TGTGCCAGCAGCTACTGGGCCAGGGGGCGGTTCGGAGAGACCCAGTACTTC. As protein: CASSYWARGRFGETQYF.

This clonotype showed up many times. The CDR3 DNA reads TGTGCCAGCAGTTTACCCGACTATCATGAGCAGTTCTTC. This gives the protein CASSLPDYHEQFF. This chain links TRBV12-3 or TRBV12-4 with TRBJ2-1; a weak D match, TRBD2 (5 bases). The V and J ends lost 2 bases and 8 bases respectively, with 10 bases between them. The CDR3 has 13 amino acids.

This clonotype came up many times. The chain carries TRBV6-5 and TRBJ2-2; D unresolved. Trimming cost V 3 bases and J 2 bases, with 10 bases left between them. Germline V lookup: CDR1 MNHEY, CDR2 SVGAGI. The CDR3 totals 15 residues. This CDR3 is CASSYGTDNTGELFF. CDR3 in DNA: TGTGCCAGCAGTTATGGCACAGACAACACCGGGGAGCTGTTTTTT.

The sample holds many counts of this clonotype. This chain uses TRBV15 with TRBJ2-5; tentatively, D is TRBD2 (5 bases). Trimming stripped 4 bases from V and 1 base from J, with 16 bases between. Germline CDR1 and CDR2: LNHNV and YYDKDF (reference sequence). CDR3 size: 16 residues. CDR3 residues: CATSKTTSTAQETQYF. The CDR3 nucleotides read TGTGCCACCAGCAAGACTACCAGCACAGCCCAAGAGACCCAGTACTTC.

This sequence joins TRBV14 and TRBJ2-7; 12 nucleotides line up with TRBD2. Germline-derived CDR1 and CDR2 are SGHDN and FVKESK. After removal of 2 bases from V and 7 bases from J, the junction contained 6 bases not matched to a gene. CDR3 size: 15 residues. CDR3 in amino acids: CASSQSTSGSDEQYV. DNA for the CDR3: TGTGCCAGCAGCCAATCGACTAGCGGGAGTGATGAGCAGTACGTC.

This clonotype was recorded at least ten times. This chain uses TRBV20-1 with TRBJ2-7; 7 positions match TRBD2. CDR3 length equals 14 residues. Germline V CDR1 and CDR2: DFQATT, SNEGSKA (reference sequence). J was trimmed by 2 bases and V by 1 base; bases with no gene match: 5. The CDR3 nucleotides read TGCAGTGCTAGAGGGCTAGCGGATCCCTACGAGCAGTACTTC. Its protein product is CSARGLADPYEQYF.

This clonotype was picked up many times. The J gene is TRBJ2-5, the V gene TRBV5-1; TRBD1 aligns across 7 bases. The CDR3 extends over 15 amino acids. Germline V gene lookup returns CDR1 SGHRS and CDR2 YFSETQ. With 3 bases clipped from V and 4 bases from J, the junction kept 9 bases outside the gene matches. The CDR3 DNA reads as TGCGCCAGCAGCTCTAGTAACAGGGGTCCAGAGACCCAGTACTTC. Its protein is CASSSSNRGPETQYF.

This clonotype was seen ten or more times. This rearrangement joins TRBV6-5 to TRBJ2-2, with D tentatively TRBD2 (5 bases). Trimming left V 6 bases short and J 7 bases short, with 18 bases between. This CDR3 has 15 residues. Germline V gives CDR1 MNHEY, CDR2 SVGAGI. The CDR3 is CASRVYEGASGELFF. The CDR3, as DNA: TGTGCCAGCAGGGTCTATGAGGGCGCGAGCGGGGAGCTGTTTTTT.